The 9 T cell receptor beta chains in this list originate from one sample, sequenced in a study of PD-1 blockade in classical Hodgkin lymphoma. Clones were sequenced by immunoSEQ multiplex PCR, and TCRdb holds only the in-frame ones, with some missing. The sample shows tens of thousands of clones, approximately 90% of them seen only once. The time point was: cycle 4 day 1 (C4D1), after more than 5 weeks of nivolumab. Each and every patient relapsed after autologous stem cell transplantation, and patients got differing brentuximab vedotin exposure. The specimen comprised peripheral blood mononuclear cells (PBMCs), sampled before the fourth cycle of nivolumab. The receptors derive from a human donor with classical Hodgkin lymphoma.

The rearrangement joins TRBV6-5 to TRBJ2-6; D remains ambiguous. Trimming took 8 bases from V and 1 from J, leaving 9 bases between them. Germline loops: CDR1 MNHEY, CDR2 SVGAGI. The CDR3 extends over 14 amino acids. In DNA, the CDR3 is TGTGCCAGCGGAACGGCGTCTGGGGCCAACGTCCTGACTTTC. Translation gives CASGTASGANVLTF.

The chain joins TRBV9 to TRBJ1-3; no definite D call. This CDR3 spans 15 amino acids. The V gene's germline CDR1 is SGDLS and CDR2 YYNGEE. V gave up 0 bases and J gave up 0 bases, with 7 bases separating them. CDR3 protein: CASSVDGNSGNTIYF. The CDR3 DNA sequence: TGTGCCAGCAGCGTAGACGGGAACTCTGGAAACACCATATATTTT.

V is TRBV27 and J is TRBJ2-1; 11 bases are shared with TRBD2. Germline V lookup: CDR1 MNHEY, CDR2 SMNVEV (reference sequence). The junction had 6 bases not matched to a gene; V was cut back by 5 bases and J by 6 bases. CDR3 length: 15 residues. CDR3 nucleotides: TGTGCCAGCAGTCCTCATAGCGGGGGGGCCAATGAGCAGTTCTTC. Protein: CASSPHSGGANEQFF.

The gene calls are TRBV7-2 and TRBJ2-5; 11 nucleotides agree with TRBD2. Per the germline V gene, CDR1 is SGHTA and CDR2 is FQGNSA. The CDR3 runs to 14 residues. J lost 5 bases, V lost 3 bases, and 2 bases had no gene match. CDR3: CASSFVAGGETQYF. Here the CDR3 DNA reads TGTGCCAGCAGCTTCGTAGCGGGAGGGGAGACCCAGTACTTC.

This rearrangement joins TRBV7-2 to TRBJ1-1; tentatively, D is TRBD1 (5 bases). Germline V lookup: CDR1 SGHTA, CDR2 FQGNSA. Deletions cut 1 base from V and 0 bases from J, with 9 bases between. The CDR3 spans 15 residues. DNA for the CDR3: TGTGCCAGCAGCTTAGTAGCGGGGCTGAACACTGAAGCTTTCTTT. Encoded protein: CASSLVAGLNTEAFF.

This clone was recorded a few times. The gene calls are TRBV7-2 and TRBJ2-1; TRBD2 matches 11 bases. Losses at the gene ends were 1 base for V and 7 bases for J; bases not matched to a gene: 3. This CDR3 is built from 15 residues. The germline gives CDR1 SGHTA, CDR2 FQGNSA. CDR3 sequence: CASSLVLAGVNEQFF. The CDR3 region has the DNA TGTGCCAGCAGCTTAGTACTAGCGGGGGTGAATGAGCAGTTCTTC.

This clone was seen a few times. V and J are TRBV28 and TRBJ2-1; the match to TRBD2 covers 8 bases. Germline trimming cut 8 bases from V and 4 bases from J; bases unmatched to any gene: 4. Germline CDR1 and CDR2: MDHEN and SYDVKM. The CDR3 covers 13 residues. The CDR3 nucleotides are TGTGCCAGCGTAGCGGGGTGGTACAATGAGCAGTTCTTC. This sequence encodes CASVAGWYNEQFF.

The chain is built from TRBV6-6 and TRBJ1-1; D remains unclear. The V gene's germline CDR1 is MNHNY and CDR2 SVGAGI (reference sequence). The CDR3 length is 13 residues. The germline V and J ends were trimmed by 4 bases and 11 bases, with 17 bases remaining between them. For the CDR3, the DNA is TGTGCCAGCAGTTCTCAAGCGGGAGCTGGGGCTTTCTTT. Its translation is CASSSQAGAGAFF.

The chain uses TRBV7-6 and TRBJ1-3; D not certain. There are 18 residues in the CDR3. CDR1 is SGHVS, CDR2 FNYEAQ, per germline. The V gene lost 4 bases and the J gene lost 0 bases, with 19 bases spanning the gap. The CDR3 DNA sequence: TGTGCCAGCAGCTCATCTGATGGTACAGTCTCCTCTGGAAACACCATATATTTT. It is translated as CASSSSDGTVSSGNTIYF.